What follows are 25 T cell receptor beta chains derived from one specimen sequenced in a study of T cell repertoires in cytomegalovirus infection. One entry per CDR3 protein, called by TCRdb with MiXCR from the reads. This sample has around 450,000 distinct CDR3 sequences; approximately 10% occur once, and the top ten carry more than 8.5%. What was sequenced was PBMCs. These receptors were obtained from a human donor in good health (CMV status not recorded). Some clones in this sample may be carry-over from other donors' samples.

This clonotype has at least ten counts. The chain links TRBV11-2 to TRBJ1-5, with 11 positions matching TRBD1. Looked up from germline, CDR1 is SGHAT and CDR2 is FQNNGV. CDR3 length: 16 residues. V lost 2 bases, J lost 5 bases, and 5 bases stayed unmatched. The CDR3 DNA is TGTGCCAGCAGCTTACGGACAGGGGGCGCGTATCAGCCCCAGCATTTT. Protein product: CASSLRTGGAYQPQHF.

This clonotype was counted at least ten times. The chain carries TRBV19 and TRBJ2-1; TRBD2 agrees at 12 bases. This CDR3 spans 14 amino acids. J lost 9 bases, V lost 7 bases, and 7 bases had no gene match. Looked up from germline, CDR1 is LNHDA and CDR2 is SQIVND (reference sequence). The CDR3 sequence: CASNPSGGAGEQFF. CDR3 nucleotide sequence: TGTGCCAGTAACCCTAGCGGGGGGGCGGGTGAGCAGTTCTTC.

The chain couples TRBV4-2 to TRBJ1-2; D gene uncertain. The CDR3 runs to 15 residues. V lost 0 bases, J lost 7 bases, and 15 bases lay in between. In germline, CDR1 is LGHNA, CDR2 YNFKEQ. In DNA form, the CDR3 reads TGTGCCAGCAGCCAAGAAGGACGAGGGCTGGGTGGCTACACCTTC. Encoded protein: CASSQEGRGLGGYTF.

This clonotype was found a few times. The gene calls are TRBV29-1 and TRBJ2-3; D might be TRBD1 or TRBD2, each matching 5 bases. V was cut by 0 bases and J by 0 bases, with 22 bases left in between. Germline assignment: CDR1 SQVTM and CDR2 ANQGSEA. There are 19 residues in the CDR3. The CDR3 is CSVEDISGTVRTSTDTQYF. The DNA of the CDR3 is TGCAGCGTTGAAGATATCTCCGGGACGGTAAGAACTAGCACAGATACGCAGTATTTT.

This clonotype was observed at least ten times. This chain links TRBV28 with TRBJ1-1; no definite D call. V lost 1 base and J lost 1, with 4 bases in between. The CDR3 loop spans 13 amino acids. Looked up from germline, CDR1 is MDHEN and CDR2 is SYDVKM. CDR3 DNA: TGTGCCAGCAGTTTATTGGCGAACACTGAAGCTTTCTTT. It yields the protein CASSLLANTEAFF.

This clonotype was counted many times. The V call is TRBV5-4, the J call TRBJ2-7; TRBD1 matches at 8 bases. Germline V gene sequence: CDR1 SGHNT, CDR2 YYREEE (reference sequence). This CDR3 has 15 amino acids. Trimming at V came to 4 bases and at J to 1 base, leaving 7 bases not matched to a gene. The CDR3 sequence is CASSAHWDRSYEQYF. CDR3 coding DNA: TGTGCCAGCAGCGCCCACTGGGACAGGTCCTACGAGCAGTACTTC.

In this sample, this clonotype turned up many times. The V gene is TRBV7-8, the J gene TRBJ2-7; D might be TRBD2 (5 bases). Trimming took 1 base from V and 2 from J, leaving 21 bases between them. CDR3 size: 18 residues. Per the germline V gene, CDR1 is SGHVS and CDR2 is FQNEAQ. The CDR3 spells CASSLVRADAYLTYEQYF. The CDR3 bases are TGTGCCAGCAGCTTAGTACGAGCGGACGCATACCTAACCTACGAGCAGTACTTC.

Details on this clonotype: A read error may explain this, as a much larger clone is one base away. This chain links TRBV7-8 with TRBJ2-3, with TRBD2 matching over 8 bases. J gave up 7 bases and V 3 bases, and 9 bases lay outside the gene matches. This CDR3 region has 15 residues. CDR1 and CDR2 from the germline V gene are SGHVS and FQNEAQ. In DNA form, the CDR3 reads TGTGCCAGCAGCTTTACTAGCGGATCAACAAATACGCAGTATTTT. It specifies CASSFTSGSTNTQYF.

In DNA form, the CDR3 reads TGCAGCGTTGAAAGGGGTGTGGGGGTTTATGGCTACACCTTC. Translation gives CSVERGVGVYGYTF. This chain joins TRBV29-1 and TRBJ1-2; weak D call: TRBD1 (5 bases). Germline V gives CDR1 SQVTM, CDR2 ANQGSEA. With 2 bases removed from V and 5 bases from J, the gap between germline ends came to 15 bases. The CDR3 contains 14 residues.

This clonotype was counted at least ten times. The V call is TRBV12-3 or TRBV12-4, the J call TRBJ2-1, with 10 bases identical to TRBD2. V shed 6 bases and J 5 bases; nucleotides not matched to a gene: 7. This CDR3 region has 15 residues. The CDR3 DNA follows: TGTGCCAGCAGCGATGGACTAGCGGCTCACAATGAGCAGTTCTTC. It translates to CASSDGLAAHNEQFF.

This clonotype showed up just a few times. The V call is TRBV9, the J call TRBJ2-7; no firm D call. Germline CDR1 is SGDLS and CDR2 is YYNGEE. The length of the CDR3 is 14 residues. V was shortened by 0 bases and J by 2 bases, with 9 bases between the two germline ends. CDR3 sequence: CASSVAHGPYEQYF. The CDR3 nucleotides read TGTGCCAGCAGCGTAGCGCACGGCCCCTACGAGCAGTACTTC.

This clonotype has a count of ten or more. This chain links TRBV24-1 with TRBJ1-5, with 9 bases aligning to TRBD1. The germline CDR1 and CDR2 sequences are KGHDR and SFDVKD. V lost 6 bases and J lost 10; bases outside the gene matches: 6. The CDR3 totals 13 residues. CDR3 DNA: TGTGCCACCAGTAACAGGGGGCGAGGTCCCCAGCATTTT. It yields the protein CATSNRGRGPQHF.

This clonotype has a count of ten or more. The gene calls are TRBV10-3 and TRBJ1-1, with D maybe TRBD1 (5 bases). Germline V gene lookup returns CDR1 ENHRY and CDR2 SYGVKD. Trimming left V 2 bases short and J 3 bases short, with 7 bases between. CDR3 size: 13 residues. Here the CDR3 DNA reads TGTGCCATCAGTGAGCGGGGGTACACTGAAGCTTTCTTT. Amino acids: CAISERGYTEAFF.

This clonotype was detected a few times. The chain joins TRBV24-1 to TRBJ2-5; D gene uncertain. Trimming took off 4 bases at V and 3 bases at J, with 17 bases between the two ends. The CDR3 is 16 amino acids. Germline V gene lookup returns CDR1 KGHDR and CDR2 SFDVKD. CDR3 in amino acids: CATSDPTQRHKETQYF. DNA of the CDR3: TGTGCCACCAGTGACCCGACCCAACGACATAAAGAGACCCAGTACTTC.

This clonotype was counted a single time. The chain is built from TRBV19 and TRBJ2-1; 13 bases align to TRBD2. With 3 bases clipped from V and 2 bases from J, the junction kept 1 base outside the gene matches. This CDR3 spans 16 amino acids. Germline CDR1 reads LNHDA; CDR2 reads SQIVND (reference sequence). The CDR3 is CASSIGLAGAYNEQFF. CDR3 nucleotides: TGTGCCAGTAGTATTGGACTAGCGGGAGCCTACAATGAGCAGTTCTTC.

This clonotype was counted many times. This sequence joins TRBV7-2 and TRBJ1-2; D ambiguous. Trimming left V 1 base short and J 0 bases short, with 12 bases between. There are 16 residues in the CDR3. Germline assignment: CDR1 SGHTA and CDR2 FQGNSA. CDR3 in amino acids: CASSLGVGRTNYGYTF. CDR3 DNA: TGTGCCAGCAGCTTAGGGGTCGGGAGGACTAACTATGGCTACACCTTC.

This clonotype was observed at least ten times. The CDR3: CASSRQGEDQPQHF. The CDR3 nucleotides are TGTGCCAGCAGTCGACAGGGAGAGGATCAGCCCCAGCATTTT. This chain uses TRBV2 with TRBJ1-5; TRBD1 agrees at 7 bases. Germline CDR1 and CDR2: SNHLY and FYNNEI. CDR3 size: 14 residues. V was pared by 5 bases and J by 5 bases, with 6 bases of the junction left unmatched.

The sample holds many counts of this clonotype. The J gene is TRBJ2-1, the V gene TRBV7-2; D assignment may be TRBD1 or TRBD2 (5 bases each). CDR1 is SGHTA, CDR2 FQGNSA, per germline. Trimming removed 7 bases at V and 0 bases at J, with 13 bases between. The CDR3 covers 15 residues. Written as DNA, the CDR3 is TGTGCCAGCACACAGGACTTCGCCTCCTACAATGAGCAGTTCTTC. Translating it yields CASTQDFASYNEQFF.

This clonotype came up many times. V usage is TRBV12-3 or TRBV12-4 and J usage is TRBJ2-1; tentatively, D is TRBD1 (6 bases). The V end lost 8 bases, the J end lost 3 bases, and 26 bases lay between the germline ends. The CDR3 loop spans 18 amino acids. This chain's CDR3 is CASAPPPGRGGFYNEQFF. The CDR3 nucleotides are TGTGCCAGCGCGCCTCCCCCGGGGAGAGGGGGATTCTACAATGAGCAGTTCTTC.

This chain connects TRBV29-1 to TRBJ1-3; unclear D gene. The germline CDR1 and CDR2 sequences are SQVTM and ANQGSEA. The CDR3 length is 13 residues. Trimming cost V 5 bases and J 0 bases, with 8 bases left between them. The CDR3 protein is CSVREGSGNTIYF. For the CDR3, the DNA is TGCAGCGTTAGGGAGGGCTCTGGAAACACCATATATTTT.

This clonotype showed up many times. The chain carries TRBV7-9 and TRBJ1-1; D is unresolved. The CDR3 sequence is 13 residues long. CDR1 and CDR2 from the germline V gene are SEHNR and FQNEAQ (reference sequence). The V end was cut by 2 bases, the J end by 1 base, with 5 bases between. This CDR3 reads CASSLKQNTEAFF. CDR3 DNA sequence: TGTGCCAGCAGCTTAAAGCAGAACACTGAAGCTTTCTTT.

This chain links TRBV20-1 with TRBJ1-5; D call uncertain. Germline V lookup: CDR1 DFQATT, CDR2 SNEGSKA (reference sequence). This CDR3 region has 15 residues. Trimming left V 5 bases short and J 0 bases short, with 14 bases between. CDR3 residues: CSALSVQISNQPQHF. CDR3 DNA: TGCAGTGCTCTAAGCGTCCAGATTAGCAATCAGCCCCAGCATTTT.

In nucleotides, the CDR3 is TGTGCCAGCTCACCCCTAGTGGGTGGGGTAAATCAGCCCCAGCATTTT. Translated: CASSPLVGGVNQPQHF. This chain joins TRBV18 and TRBJ1-5; no firm D call. Germline V CDR1 and CDR2: KGHSH, LQKENI. V was pared by 3 bases and J by 4 bases, with 16 bases between. CDR3 length: 16 amino acids.

V usage is TRBV6-6 and J usage is TRBJ2-5; TRBD1 matches at 7 bases. V dropped 2 bases and J dropped 0; count of bases not matched to a gene: 6. This CDR3 region has 16 residues. Per the germline V gene, CDR1 is MNHNY and CDR2 is SVGAGI (reference sequence). The CDR3, as DNA: TGTGCCAGCAGTTACGGGGACAGTAGGTACCAAGAGACCCAGTACTTC. Encoded protein: CASSYGDSRYQETQYF.

This clonotype was observed a handful of times. The chain employs TRBV18 and TRBJ2-7; 9 bases match TRBD1. The CDR3 length is 15 residues. The V and J ends lost 6 bases and 4 bases, in that order; junction bases with no gene match: 10. Germline V gene data show CDR1 as KGHSH and CDR2 as LQKENI. Here the CDR3 reads CASSESGTGTYEQYF. The DNA for the CDR3 is TGTGCCAGCTCCGAGTCCGGGACAGGGACTTACGAGCAGTACTTC.